This T cell receptor (beta chain) was retrieved from a study of CD8 T cells in Susac syndrome (dated by TCRdb to the late 2010s). With respect to the entire study: Among the Susac syndrome patients who were sequenced, clinically active disease was present in 5 or 6 and clinical remission was observed in 8 or 9. At the time of blood withdrawal, Susac syndrome patients were either therapy-naive, taking corticosteroids (with some also receiving IVIg), or on IVIg alone. Whether CD8+ T cell activation and differentiation in Susac syndrome was antigen driven was tested using repertoire sequencing. Study-level results and caveats: The TCR sequencing and HLA analysis was acknowledged to have included a relatively small number of individuals. In patients with Susac syndrome, the CD4+ T cell repertoire showed no detectable clonal expansion.

V is shortened by 5 bases, J by 6 bases, and the region joining them spans 16 bases. The germline V gene (reference sequence) gives CDR1 as SEHNR and CDR2 as FQNEAQ. The CDR3 measures 14 amino acids from cysteine to phenylalanine. Only the CDR3 region is kept as DNA, spanning 42 bases read in frame from base 1. Peripheral blood CD8+ and CD4+ T cells from healthy donors, Susac syndrome patients and multiple sclerosis patients were profiled by high-throughput TCR beta sequencing. The Susac syndrome patients fulfilled recently defined diagnostic criteria for definite or probable disease. Bulk CD8+ and CD4+ T cells were purified magnetically by negative isolation, whereas CD8+ TEMRA cells were enriched by FACS. Blood was drawn into EDTA tubes, processed within 24 hours, and PBMCs were isolated by density gradient centrifugation. PBMCs destined for TCR sequencing were cryopreserved in liquid nitrogen and later thawed in a 37 °C water bath. A purity of at least 90% was achieved for sorted or isolated CD4+, CD8+ and CD8+ TEMRA cells.

RNA was extracted with the RNeasy kit and about 0.5 to 1 ug was reverse transcribed using random hexamers. TCR beta CDR3 regions were amplified with the immunoSEQ multiplex PCR assay covering 54 Vbeta and 13 Jbeta segments. Bias from PCR amplification was corrected by using a synthetic template baseline for primer optimization and for computational correction. As for the authors' bioinformatics: Reads were annotated to V, D and J genes according to IMGT and were analyzed with immunoSEQ Analyzer, with only productive sequences retained. To calculate clonality, Shannon entropy was normalized by log2 of the number of productive unique sequences and then subtracted from one. For each patient and control, public and private clones were evaluated within the 100 most prevalent clones. A clone was defined as Susac-specific if it was absent from the healthy and MS cohorts, from roughly 990 published viral clones and from other ImmuneACCESS disease sequences. TCRdb itself trimmed the public reads at Q25 with fastp, ran MiXCR and retained productive beta chains. All rows with the same CDR3 protein become a single entry with the most common DNA and genes. The V and J calls come from TCRdb's annotation, not from the publication. The sample yields around 110,000 distinct CDR3 sequences; around 96% were counted once. 0.12% to 0.15% of the sample rests with the top ten.

Comments on this clonotype: Its target antigen remains unknown. No base quality information exists; no much larger clone differs at one position.

In this chain, TRBV7-9 is recombined with TRBJ1-2; 6 matching bases give a weak D call of TRBD1. The sequencing input was CD4+ T cells from PBMCs. This clonotype was obtained from a human donor with Susac syndrome. Read as DNA, the sequence is TGTGCCAGCAGCCAGATCGTTCAGGGGAATGGCTACACCTTC. The resulting protein is CASSQIVQGNGYTF.